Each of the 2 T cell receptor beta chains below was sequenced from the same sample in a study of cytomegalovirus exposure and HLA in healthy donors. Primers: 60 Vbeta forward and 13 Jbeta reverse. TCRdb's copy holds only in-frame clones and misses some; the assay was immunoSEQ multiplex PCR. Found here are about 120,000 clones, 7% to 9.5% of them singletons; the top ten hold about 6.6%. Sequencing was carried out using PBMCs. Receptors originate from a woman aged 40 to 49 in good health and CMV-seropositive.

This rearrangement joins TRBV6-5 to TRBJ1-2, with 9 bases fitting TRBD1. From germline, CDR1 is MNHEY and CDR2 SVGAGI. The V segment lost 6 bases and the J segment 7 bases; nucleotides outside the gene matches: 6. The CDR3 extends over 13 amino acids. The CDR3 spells CASSRTGGRGYTF. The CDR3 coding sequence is TGTGCCAGCAGCCGAACAGGGGGCCGTGGCTACACCTTC.

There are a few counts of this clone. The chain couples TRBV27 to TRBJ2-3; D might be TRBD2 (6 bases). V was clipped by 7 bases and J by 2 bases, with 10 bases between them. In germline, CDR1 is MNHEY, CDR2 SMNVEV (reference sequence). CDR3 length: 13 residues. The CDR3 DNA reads TGTGCCAGCAAGGCGGGGTCCACAGATACGCAGTATTTT. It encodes CASKAGSTDTQYF.